One sample yielded the 30 T cell receptor beta chains listed below, sequenced in a study of regulatory T cells in long-lasting Graves disease. Time point given: newly diagnosed GD, antithyroid drugs for less than 3 months. RNA isolated from PBMCs was used to make the TCR library. Researchers made TCR beta libraries by using iRepertoire HTBI primers and running Arm-PCR on CDR3 regions. TCRdb reprocessed the multiplex PCR reads with MiXCR, giving one entry per CDR3 protein. The sample includes about 440,000 distinct CDR3 sequences, 16% seen only once; the top ten take around 10%. This sample was shared with a second study, whose subject was T cells in Graves' hyperthyroidism and ophthalmopathy.

The specimen was peripheral blood mononuclear cells (PBMCs), collected at new diagnosis, from a patient treated with antithyroid drugs. These receptors were taken from a woman aged 25 to 39 with Graves disease.

The CDR3 spells CASSEVLFSGADNEQFF. In DNA, the CDR3 is TGTGCCAGCAGTGAAGTCTTATTCTCGGGGGCCGATAATGAGCAGTTCTTC. The chain employs TRBV2 and TRBJ2-1; D may correspond to TRBD1 or TRBD2 (6 bases each). V was clipped by 1 base and J by 7 bases, with 20 bases between them. Germline V lookup: CDR1 SNHLY, CDR2 FYNNEI. The length of the CDR3 is 17 residues.

This clonotype was seen ten or more times. The genes are TRBV11-3 and TRBJ2-1, with TRBD1 identical over 9 bases. With V trimmed by 0 bases and J by 15 bases, 3 bases remained unmatched. The CDR3 has 12 residues. Germline V gene sequence: CDR1 SGHNT, CDR2 YENEEA. The CDR3 sequence: CASSLETGGLFF. For the CDR3, the DNA is TGTGCCAGCAGCTTAGAGACAGGGGGTCTGTTCTTC. The variable domain in full, completed from reference TRBV11-3 and TRBJ2-1, reads EAGVVQSPRYKIIEKKQPVAFWCNPISGHNTLYWYLQNLGQGPELLIRYENEEAVDDSQLPKDRFSAERLKGVDSTLKIQPAELGDSAVYLCASSLETGGLFFGPGTRLTVL.

This clonotype was detected only a few times. The chain employs TRBV28 and TRBJ2-7; 7 nucleotides match TRBD1. The V and J ends lost 3 bases and 4 bases, in that order; junction bases with no gene match: 6. Germline V gene data show CDR1 as MDHEN and CDR2 as SYDVKM. The CDR3 is made up of 14 amino acids. The CDR3: CASSFIGTVYEQYF. The CDR3 nucleotides are TGTGCCAGCAGTTTTATCGGGACAGTGTACGAGCAGTACTTC.

This clonotype was seen repeatedly, ten times or more. CDR3 sequence (DNA): TGTGCCAGCATCATGGGAGGGTCCTACGAGCAGTACTTC. This translates into CASIMGGSYEQYF. The V call is TRBV28, the J call TRBJ2-7, with 7 bases aligning to TRBD2. Germline CDR1 MDHEN, CDR2 SYDVKM. The CDR3 extends over 13 amino acids. J was trimmed by 1 base and V by 7 bases; bases with no gene match: 4.

This clonotype has ten or more counts. The chain is built from TRBV7-8 and TRBJ2-5; 9 bases match TRBD1. Germline CDR1 is SGHVS and CDR2 is FQNEAQ. The CDR3 runs 15 residues. Trimming at V came to 6 bases and at J to 3 bases, leaving 8 bases not matched to a gene. The CDR3 sequence is CASSHWRDREETQYF. The DNA for the CDR3 is TGTGCCAGCAGTCACTGGAGGGACAGGGAAGAGACCCAGTACTTC.

The sample holds many counts of this clonotype. J is TRBJ1-2 and V is TRBV3-1, with D unclear. There are 15 residues in the CDR3. Germline V gives CDR1 LGHDT, CDR2 YNNKEL (reference sequence). The V end lost 1 base, the J end lost 2 bases, and 11 bases lay between the germline ends. CDR3 DNA: TGTGCCAGCAGCCAAGGTTGGACGCCCAACTATGGCTACACCTTC. The encoded protein is CASSQGWTPNYGYTF.

About this clonotype: With a much larger clone just one base away, this may be a read error. The rearrangement links TRBV3-1 to TRBJ2-3; 9 bases are shared with TRBD2. The CDR3 totals 17 residues. V shed 1 base and J 5 bases; nucleotides not matched to a gene: 10. CDR1 and CDR2 from the germline V gene are LGHDT and YNNKEL (reference sequence). CDR3 amino acids: CASSQGVGGRAKDTQYF. The CDR3 DNA reads as TGTGCCAGCAGCCAAGGGGTCGGCGGGAGGGCCAAAGATACGCAGTATTTT.

This clonotype was found many times. The J gene is TRBJ1-5, the V gene TRBV7-6, with 8 bases lining up with TRBD1. The V gene end was trimmed by 5 bases and the J gene end by 2 bases; junction bases not matched to a gene: 5. The CDR3 consists of 15 residues. Germline CDR1 is SGHVS and CDR2 is FNYEAQ. CDR3 in amino acids: CASSRTGLGNQPQHF. CDR3 nucleotides: TGTGCCAGCAGCCGGACAGGGTTGGGCAATCAGCCCCAGCATTTT.

V is TRBV4-1 and J is TRBJ1-4; the D gene is possibly TRBD1 (5 bases). Between the trimmed V and J ends, which lost 8 bases and 6 bases, there was a span of 16 bases. The CDR3 covers 14 residues. CDR1 is MGHRA, CDR2 YSYEKL, per germline. CDR3 DNA sequence: TGCGCCAGCGCGACCGGGACGGATGATGAAAAACTGTTTTTT. Translation gives CASATGTDDEKLFF.

This clonotype was counted only a few times. This chain links TRBV27 with TRBJ1-1; D uncertain. Trimming shortened V by 3 bases and J by 7 bases, and 15 bases separated the two germline ends. CDR1 is MNHEY and CDR2 is SMNVEV in the germline V gene (reference sequence). The CDR3 totals 14 residues. The CDR3: CASSLPGKGYEAFF. The DNA of the CDR3 is TGTGCCAGCAGTTTGCCCGGGAAAGGATATGAAGCTTTCTTT.

This clonotype was detected ten times or more. The chain couples TRBV5-8 to TRBJ1-2; no reliable D call. The germline V gene has CDR1 SGHTS and CDR2 YDEGEE. This CDR3 region has 12 residues. The germline V and J ends were trimmed by 2 bases and 7 bases, with 9 bases remaining between them. The chain's CDR3 is CASSFLWGGYTF. Here the CDR3 DNA reads TGTGCCAGCAGCTTCCTCTGGGGTGGCTACACCTTC.

This clonotype was recorded a few times. V usage is TRBV19 and J usage is TRBJ1-1; D gene unclear. Trimming stripped 7 bases from V and 1 base from J, with 4 bases between. Germline assignment: CDR1 LNHDA and CDR2 SQIVND (reference sequence). CDR3 length: 11 residues. The CDR3 nucleotides are TGTGCCAGTAAGCGGAACACTGAAGCTTTCTTT. As protein: CASKRNTEAFF.

This clonotype was seen a few times. The V call is TRBV14, the J call TRBJ2-5, with D hard to call. Trimming left V 3 bases short and J 3 bases short, with 11 bases between. Per germline, CDR1 SGHDN and CDR2 FVKESK. The CDR3 totals 14 residues. The CDR3 loop reads CASSQLSREETQYF. The CDR3 region has the DNA TGTGCCAGCAGCCAGCTCAGTCGTGAAGAGACCCAGTACTTC.

This clonotype showed up just a few times. The gene calls are TRBV20-1 and TRBJ2-2; the D gene is possibly TRBD2 (6 bases). There are 17 residues in the CDR3. The V end was cut by 5 bases, the J end by 0 bases, with 19 bases between. Per germline, CDR1 DFQATT and CDR2 SNEGSKA (reference sequence). The CDR3, as DNA: TGCAGTGCTCTGGTACTGGGGACTTTCGCGAACACCGGGGAGCTGTTTTTT. Its translation: CSALVLGTFANTGELFF.

This clonotype was counted ten times or more. This chain links TRBV7-9 with TRBJ1-5; possibly TRBD1 for D (6 bases). The CDR3 runs 16 residues. CDR1 is SEHNR and CDR2 is FQNEAQ in the germline V gene (reference sequence). V was trimmed by 1 base and J by 6 bases, leaving 16 bases between them. The CDR3 protein is CASSLGVPTGLQPQHF. The CDR3 nucleotides read TGTGCCAGCAGCTTAGGCGTGCCGACAGGACTTCAGCCCCAGCATTTT. Using reference TRBV7-9 and TRBJ1-5 for the parts outside the CDR3, the full variable domain is DTGVSQNPRHKITKRGQNVTFRCDPISEHNRLYWYRQTLGQGPEFLTYFQNEAQLEKSRLLSDRFSAERPKGSFSTLEIQRTEQGDSAMYLCASSLGVPTGLQPQHFGDGTRLSIL.

This clonotype was detected many times. The chain combines TRBV7-6 with TRBJ2-7; 10 nucleotides align to TRBD2. Trimming took 1 base from V and 6 from J; bases not matched to a gene: 12. This CDR3 comprises 17 residues. Germline CDR1 is SGHVS and CDR2 is FNYEAQ. CDR3 region: CASSLEPSGRAGGEQYF. CDR3 nucleotides: TGTGCCAGCAGCTTAGAACCGAGCGGGAGGGCCGGTGGCGAGCAGTACTTC.

A word on this clonotype: A read error may be the cause here, since a much bigger clone is one base away. A read error is likely, as this CDR3 ends without the conserved phenylalanine or tryptophan. The V gene is TRBV6-1, the J gene TRBJ1-2; D gene unclear. This CDR3 spans 10 amino acids. The germline V gene has CDR1 MNHNS and CDR2 SASEGT. With 6 bases removed from V and 4 bases from J, the gap between germline ends came to 3 bases. CDR3 coding DNA: TGTGCCAGCAGGAGCTATGGCTACACCCTC. This gives the protein CASRSYGYTL.

This clonotype came up many times. V is TRBV20-1 and J is TRBJ1-6; 8 nucleotides match TRBD1. Germline CDR1 reads DFQATT; CDR2 reads SNEGSKA (reference sequence). J was trimmed by 6 bases and V by 4 bases; bases with no gene match: 2. This CDR3 region has 13 residues. The CDR3 DNA reads TGCAGTGCTAATGACAGGGGTAATTCACCCCTCCACTTT. As protein: CSANDRGNSPLHF.

This clonotype showed up many times. V usage is TRBV28 and J usage is TRBJ2-7; TRBD1 is a possible D gene (6 bases). This CDR3 spans 12 amino acids. Deletions cut 5 bases from V and 6 bases from J, with 11 bases between. In germline, CDR1 is MDHEN, CDR2 SYDVKM. CDR3 nucleotide sequence: TGTGCCAGCAGTCTCACAGGGTTCGAGCAGTACTTC. Translation: CASSLTGFEQYF. The full variable domain, completed using reference TRBV28 and TRBJ2-7, is DVKVTQSSRYLVKRTGEKVFLECVQDMDHENMFWYRQDPGLGLRLIYFSYDVKMKEKGDIPEGYSVSREKKERFSLILESASTNQTSMYLCASSLTGFEQYFGPGTRLTVT.

The CDR3 nucleotides read TGTGCCAGCAGTCATTTTTATTGGAGGCGATTTCCCGGGGAGCTGTTTTTT. The encoded protein is CASSHFYWRRFPGELFF. V usage is TRBV6-1 and J usage is TRBJ2-2, with a tentative D call TRBD2 (5 bases). V lost 5 bases to trimming and J lost 6 bases, with 22 bases between them. Germline CDR1 MNHNS, CDR2 SASEGT. This CDR3 comprises 17 residues.

The chain couples TRBV4-3 to TRBJ2-6; D may match TRBD1 or TRBD2 (5 bases each). In germline, CDR1 is LGHNA, CDR2 YSLEER. The CDR3 covers 17 residues. Trimming left V 0 bases short and J 0 bases short, with 9 bases between. CDR3 residues: CASSQESGLSGANVLTF. For the CDR3, the DNA is TGCGCCAGCAGCCAAGAATCGGGGCTCTCTGGGGCCAACGTCCTGACTTTC.

The chain carries TRBV4-1 and TRBJ2-7, with a possible D match to TRBD1 (5 bases). V dropped 1 base and J dropped 1 base, with 11 bases sitting between them. Germline assignment: CDR1 MGHRA and CDR2 YSYEKL. This CDR3 contains 15 residues. The CDR3 sequence is CASSQGQLGSYEQYF. CDR3 nucleotide sequence: TGCGCCAGCAGCCAAGGACAGCTCGGTTCCTACGAGCAGTACTTC.

In its sample, this clonotype was seen many times. The chain recombines TRBV28 with TRBJ2-7, with TRBD2 identical over 9 bases. V shed 2 bases, J shed 4 bases, and the junction held 9 bases outside the gene matches. The CDR3 loop spans 16 amino acids. Per the germline V gene, CDR1 is MDHEN and CDR2 is SYDVKM. CDR3 coding DNA: TGTGCCAGCAGTTTAGGGGGAGCGGGAGGTGATTACGAGCAGTACTTC. Translated, it gives CASSLGGAGGDYEQYF.

This clonotype came up many times. The chain has TRBV6-2 or TRBV6-3 and TRBJ2-1; no definite D call. Germline CDR1 and CDR2: MNHEY and SVGEGT. The V end was cut by 7 bases, the J end by 4 bases, with 5 bases between. The CDR3 is made up of 11 amino acids. DNA for the CDR3: TGTGCCAGCACTGATTACAATGAGCAGTTCTTC. Translating gives CASTDYNEQFF.

This clonotype was seen a few times. The chain employs TRBV11-2 and TRBJ2-7; perhaps TRBD2 as D (6 bases). Trimming cost V 5 bases and J 6 bases, with 17 bases left between them. Germline loops: CDR1 SGHAT, CDR2 FQNNGV. The CDR3 totals 14 residues. CDR3 bases: TGTGCCAGCAGCACCGACAACAGGAGGGCCGAGCAGTACTTC. Protein product: CASSTDNRRAEQYF. The full variable domain, in which reference TRBV11-2 and TRBJ2-7 provide the parts outside the CDR3, is EAGVAQSPRYKIIEKRQSVAFWCNPISGHATLYWYQQILGQGPKLLIQFQNNGVVDDSQLPKDRFSAERLKGVDSTLKIQPAKLEDSAVYLCASSTDNRRAEQYFGPGTRLTVT.

A few counts support this clonotype. The J gene is TRBJ2-1, the V gene TRBV4-1; D perhaps matches TRBD2 (5 bases). The CDR3 contains 17 residues. The germline V and J ends were trimmed by 4 bases and 8 bases, with 24 bases remaining between them. Germline CDR1 reads MGHRA; CDR2 reads YSYEKL. The CDR3 here is CASSPGFGRGPEDEQFF. CDR3 nucleotide sequence: TGCGCCAGCAGCCCTGGCTTTGGCCGGGGTCCCGAGGATGAGCAGTTCTTC.

In DNA form, the CDR3 reads TGTGCCAGCAGCCCCTCTAGCGGGGTCACAGATACGCAGTATTTT. This gives the protein CASSPSSGVTDTQYF. The chain combines TRBV11-2 with TRBJ2-3, with TRBD2 matching 9 bases. CDR3 length equals 15 residues. Trimming cost V 5 bases and J 2 bases; bases outside gene matches: 5. Germline values: CDR1 SGHAT, CDR2 FQNNGV.

This clonotype has at least ten counts. The chain couples TRBV6-1 to TRBJ2-7, with a weak D call TRBD2 (5 bases). Trimming left V 7 bases short and J 7 bases short, with 14 bases between. CDR3 size: 12 residues. CDR1 is MNHNS and CDR2 is SASEGT in the germline V gene. CDR3 residues: CASKLGPKEQYF. In DNA form, the CDR3 reads TGTGCCAGCAAACTAGGGCCCAAGGAGCAGTACTTC.

This clonotype was counted at least ten times. The chain links TRBV12-3 or TRBV12-4 to TRBJ1-5, with D perhaps TRBD1 (5 bases). Trimming shortened V by 5 bases and J by 4 bases, and 12 bases separated the two germline ends. The CDR3 contains 14 residues. Here the CDR3 DNA reads TGTGCCAGCAGTCCCGTCGGGGGAAATCAGCCCCAGCATTTT. This sequence encodes CASSPVGGNQPQHF.

The J gene is TRBJ2-2, the V gene TRBV6-1, with no clear D. The germline gives CDR1 MNHNS, CDR2 SASEGT. The length of the CDR3 is 13 residues. Trimming shortened V by 10 bases and J by 3 bases, and 12 bases separated the two germline ends. The CDR3 bases are TGTGCCACTGGATTTGGGGACACCGGGGAGCTGTTTTTT. Amino acids: CATGFGDTGELFF.